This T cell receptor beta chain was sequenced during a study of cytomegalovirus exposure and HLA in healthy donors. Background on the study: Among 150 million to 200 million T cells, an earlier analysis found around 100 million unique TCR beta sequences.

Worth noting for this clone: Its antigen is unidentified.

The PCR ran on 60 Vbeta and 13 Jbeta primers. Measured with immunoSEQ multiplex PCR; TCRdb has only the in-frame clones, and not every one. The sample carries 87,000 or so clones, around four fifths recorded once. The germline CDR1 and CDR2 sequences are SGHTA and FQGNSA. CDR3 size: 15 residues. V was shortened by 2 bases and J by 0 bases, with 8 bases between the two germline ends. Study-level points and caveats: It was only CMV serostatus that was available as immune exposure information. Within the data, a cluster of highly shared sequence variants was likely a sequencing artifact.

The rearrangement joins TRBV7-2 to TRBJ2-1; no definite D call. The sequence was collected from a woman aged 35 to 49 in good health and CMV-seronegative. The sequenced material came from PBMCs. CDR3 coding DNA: TGTGCCAGCAGCTTATACCGCAGCTCCTACAATGAGCAGTTCTTC. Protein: CASSLYRSSYNEQFF.